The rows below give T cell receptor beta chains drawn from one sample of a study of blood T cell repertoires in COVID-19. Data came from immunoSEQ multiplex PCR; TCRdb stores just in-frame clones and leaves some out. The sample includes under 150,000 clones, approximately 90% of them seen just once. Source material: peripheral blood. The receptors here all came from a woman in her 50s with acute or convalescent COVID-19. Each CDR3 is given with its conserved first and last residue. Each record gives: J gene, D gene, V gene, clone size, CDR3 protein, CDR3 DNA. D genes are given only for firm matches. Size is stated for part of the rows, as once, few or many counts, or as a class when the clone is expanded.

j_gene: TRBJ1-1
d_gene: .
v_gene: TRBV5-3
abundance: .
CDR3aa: CARSLDINTEAFF
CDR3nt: TGTGCCAGAAGCTTGGATATTAACACTGAAGCTTTCTTT

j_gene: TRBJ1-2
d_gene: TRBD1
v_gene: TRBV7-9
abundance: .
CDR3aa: CASSPGQPPYGYTF
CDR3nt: TGTGCCAGCAGCCCGGGACAGCCACCCTATGGCTACACCTTC

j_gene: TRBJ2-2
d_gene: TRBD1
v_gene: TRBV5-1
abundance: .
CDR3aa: CASSLGQGITGELFF
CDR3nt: TGCGCCAGCAGCTTGGGACAGGGGATCACCGGGGAGCTGTTTTTT

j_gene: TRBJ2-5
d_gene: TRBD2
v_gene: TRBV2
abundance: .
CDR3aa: CASSGWSGRETQYF
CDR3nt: TGTGCCAGCAGTGGGTGGAGCGGGAGGGAGACCCAGTACTTC

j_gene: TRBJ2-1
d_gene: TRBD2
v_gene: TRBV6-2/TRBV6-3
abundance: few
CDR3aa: CASSYHGLAGENEQFF
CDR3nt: TGTGCCAGCAGTTACCATGGACTAGCGGGAGAGAATGAGCAGTTCTTC

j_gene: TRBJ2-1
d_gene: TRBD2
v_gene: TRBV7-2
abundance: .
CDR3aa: CASSFRSTSGDRQQFF
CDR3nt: TGTGCCAGCAGCTTCCGATCGACTAGCGGGGACAGACAGCAGTTCTTC

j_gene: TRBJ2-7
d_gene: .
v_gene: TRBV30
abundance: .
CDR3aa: CARKYRDEQYF
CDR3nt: TGTGCCCGGAAATACCGGGACGAGCAGTACTTC

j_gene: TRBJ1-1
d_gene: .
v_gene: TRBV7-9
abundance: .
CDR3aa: CASSSVGVNTEAFF
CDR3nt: TGTGCCAGCAGCTCGGTCGGGGTGAACACTGAAGCTTTCTTT

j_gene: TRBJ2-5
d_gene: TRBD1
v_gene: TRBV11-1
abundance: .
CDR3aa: CASSPSRDRRETQYF
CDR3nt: TGTGCCAGCAGCCCCAGCCGGGACAGGCGAGAGACCCAGTACTTC

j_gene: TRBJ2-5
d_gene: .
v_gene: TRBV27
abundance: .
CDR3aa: CASSLGRGTQYF
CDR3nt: TGTGCCAGCAGTTTAGGTAGAGGGACCCAGTACTTC

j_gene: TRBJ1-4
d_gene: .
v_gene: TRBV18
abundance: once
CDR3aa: CASSRATNEKLFF
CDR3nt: TGTGCCAGCTCCCGGGCAACTAATGAAAAACTGTTTTTT

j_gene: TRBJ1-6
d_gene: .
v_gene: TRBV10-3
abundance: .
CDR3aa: CAIKDSNNSPLHF
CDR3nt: TGTGCCATCAAGGACAGCAATAATTCACCCCTCCACTTT

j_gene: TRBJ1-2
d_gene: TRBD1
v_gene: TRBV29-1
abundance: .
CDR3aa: CSVRGQAWEIYGYTF
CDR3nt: TGCAGCGTCCGGGGACAGGCCTGGGAAATCTATGGCTACACCTTC

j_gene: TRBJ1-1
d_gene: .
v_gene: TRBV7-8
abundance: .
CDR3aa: CASSLGQVNTEAFF
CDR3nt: TGTGCCAGCAGCTTAGGCCAGGTGAACACTGAAGCTTTCTTT

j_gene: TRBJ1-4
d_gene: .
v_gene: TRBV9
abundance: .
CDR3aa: CASSVAAGVQREKLFF
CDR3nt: TGTGCCAGCAGCGTAGCCGCGGGGGTCCAGCGGGAAAAACTGTTTTTT

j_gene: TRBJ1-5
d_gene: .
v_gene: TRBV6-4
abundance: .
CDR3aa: CASHGRLNQPQHF
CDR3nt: TGTGCCAGCCATGGCAGACTCAATCAGCCCCAGCATTTT

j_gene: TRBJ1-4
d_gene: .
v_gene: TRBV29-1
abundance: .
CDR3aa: CSAQAAGWTNEKLFF
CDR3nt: TGCAGCGCCCAAGCCGCAGGGTGGACTAATGAAAAACTGTTTTTT

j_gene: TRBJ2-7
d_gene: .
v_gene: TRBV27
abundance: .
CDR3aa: CASSLFRGNYEQYF
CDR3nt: TGTGCCAGCAGTTTGTTCCGGGGGAACTACGAGCAGTACTTC

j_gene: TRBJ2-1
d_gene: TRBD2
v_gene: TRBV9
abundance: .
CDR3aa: CASSPGGGRDRQFF
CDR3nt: TGTGCCAGCAGCCCGGGGGGCGGGAGGGACCGGCAGTTCTTC

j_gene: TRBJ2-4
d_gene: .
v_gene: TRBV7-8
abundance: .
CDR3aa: CASSIYREGNIQYF
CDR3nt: TGTGCCAGCAGCATATACAGGGAAGGGAACATTCAGTACTTC

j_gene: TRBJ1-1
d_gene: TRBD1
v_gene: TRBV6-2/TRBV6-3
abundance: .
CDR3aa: CASSLPDRVSTEAFF
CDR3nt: TGTGCCAGCAGCCTCCCGGACAGGGTAAGCACTGAAGCTTTCTTT

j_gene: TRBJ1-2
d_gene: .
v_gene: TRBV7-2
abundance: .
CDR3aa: CASSLAGRSSWDYGYTF
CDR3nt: TGTGCCAGCAGCTTAGCGGGGAGGTCCTCTTGGGACTATGGCTACACCTTC

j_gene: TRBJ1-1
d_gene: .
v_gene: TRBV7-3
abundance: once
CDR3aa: CASSPGVGSEAFF
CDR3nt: TGTGCCAGCAGCCCGGGGGTGGGATCTGAAGCTTTCTTT

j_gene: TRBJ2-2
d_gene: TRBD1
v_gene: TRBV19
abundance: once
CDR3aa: CATNRDRVTGELFF
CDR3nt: TGTGCCACCAACCGGGACAGGGTCACCGGGGAGCTGTTTTTT

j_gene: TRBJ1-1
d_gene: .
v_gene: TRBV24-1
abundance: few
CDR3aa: CATSGGGNTEAFF
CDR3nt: TGTGCCACCAGTGGGGGGGGGAACACTGAAGCTTTCTTT

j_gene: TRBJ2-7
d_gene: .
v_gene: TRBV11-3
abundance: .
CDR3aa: CASSLGRANEQYF
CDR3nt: TGTGCCAGCAGCTTAGGCAGGGCTAACGAGCAGTACTTC

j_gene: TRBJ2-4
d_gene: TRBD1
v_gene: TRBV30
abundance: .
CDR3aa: CAWFPGQGNIQYF
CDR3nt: TGTGCCTGGTTTCCGGGACAGGGAAACATTCAGTACTTC

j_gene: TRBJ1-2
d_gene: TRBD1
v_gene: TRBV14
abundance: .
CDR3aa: CASSQRRDRFSYGYTF
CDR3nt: TGTGCCAGCAGCCAACGCCGGGACAGGTTCAGCTATGGCTACACCTTC

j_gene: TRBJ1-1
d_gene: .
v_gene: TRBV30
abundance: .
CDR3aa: CAWTGGETEAFF
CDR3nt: TGTGCCTGGACTGGGGGGGAGACTGAAGCTTTCTTT

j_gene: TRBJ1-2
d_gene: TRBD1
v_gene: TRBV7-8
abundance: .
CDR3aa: CASSLDRVYGYTF
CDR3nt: TGTGCCAGCAGCTTGGACAGGGTCTATGGCTACACCTTC

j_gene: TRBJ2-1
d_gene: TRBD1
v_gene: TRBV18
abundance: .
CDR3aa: CASSPPTGVNEQFF
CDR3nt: TGTGCCAGCTCACCACCGACAGGGGTGAATGAGCAGTTCTTC

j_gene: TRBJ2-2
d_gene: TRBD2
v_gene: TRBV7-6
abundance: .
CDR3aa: CASSSWEGAIGGELFF
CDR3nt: TGTGCCAGCAGCTCCTGGGAGGGAGCAATTGGGGGGGAGCTGTTTTTT

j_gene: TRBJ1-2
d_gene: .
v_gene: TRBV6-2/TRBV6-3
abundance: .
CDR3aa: CASSRDTADGYTF
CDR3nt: TGTGCCAGCAGTCGGGACACCGCCGATGGCTACACCTTC

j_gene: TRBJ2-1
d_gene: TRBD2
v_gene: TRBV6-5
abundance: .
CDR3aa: CASSYREGREQFF
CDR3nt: TGTGCCAGCAGTTACAGGGAGGGCCGTGAGCAGTTCTTC

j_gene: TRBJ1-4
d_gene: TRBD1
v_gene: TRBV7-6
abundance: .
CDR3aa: CASSKTGPSGTGGEKLFF
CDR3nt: TGTGCCAGCAGCAAGACTGGGCCCTCCGGGACAGGAGGCGAAAAACTGTTTTTT

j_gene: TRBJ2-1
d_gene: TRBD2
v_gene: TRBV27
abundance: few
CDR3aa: CASSLRTSGTQQFF
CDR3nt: TGTGCCAGCAGTTTAAGGACTAGCGGGACCCAGCAGTTCTTC

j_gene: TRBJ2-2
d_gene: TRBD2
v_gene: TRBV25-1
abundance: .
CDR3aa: CASSPPSGGTNTGELFF
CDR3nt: TGTGCCAGCAGTCCCCCTAGCGGGGGGACTAACACCGGGGAGCTGTTTTTT

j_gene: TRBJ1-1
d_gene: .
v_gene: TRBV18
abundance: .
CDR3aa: CASSTGGVWTEAFF
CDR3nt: TGTGCCAGCTCAACGGGGGGGGTTTGGACTGAAGCTTTCTTT

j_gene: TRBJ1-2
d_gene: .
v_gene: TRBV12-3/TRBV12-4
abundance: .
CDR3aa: CASSLGGGYTF
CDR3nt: TGTGCCAGCAGTTTGGGGGGTGGCTACACCTTC

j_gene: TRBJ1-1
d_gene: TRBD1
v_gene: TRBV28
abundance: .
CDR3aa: CASSLSQGVNTEAFF
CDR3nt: TGTGCCAGCAGTTTAAGTCAGGGGGTGAACACTGAAGCTTTCTTT

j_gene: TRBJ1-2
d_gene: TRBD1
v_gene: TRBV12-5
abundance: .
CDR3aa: CASGFGRDRVGGYTF
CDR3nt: TGTGCTAGTGGTTTCGGTAGGGACAGGGTGGGCGGCTACACCTTC

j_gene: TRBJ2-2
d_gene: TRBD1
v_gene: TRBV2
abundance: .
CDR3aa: CASRTGEGELFF
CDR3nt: TGTGCCAGCAGGACAGGGGAGGGGGAGCTGTTTTTT

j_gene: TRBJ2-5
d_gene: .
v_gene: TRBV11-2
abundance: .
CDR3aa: CASSLAGAETQYF
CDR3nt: TGTGCCAGCAGCTTAGCGGGAGCGGAGACCCAGTACTTC

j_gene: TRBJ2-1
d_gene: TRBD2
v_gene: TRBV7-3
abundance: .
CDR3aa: CASSLMSLAGGPGNEQFF
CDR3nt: TGTGCCAGCAGCTTAATGTCGCTAGCGGGAGGGCCGGGTAATGAGCAGTTCTTC

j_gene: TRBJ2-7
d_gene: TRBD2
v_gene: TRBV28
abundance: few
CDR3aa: CASIRSAGSYEQYF
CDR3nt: TGTGCCAGCATAAGATCAGCGGGGAGCTACGAGCAGTACTTC

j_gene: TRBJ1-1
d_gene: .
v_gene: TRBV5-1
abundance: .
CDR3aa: CASQIGAAGTEAFF
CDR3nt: TGCGCCAGCCAAATAGGTGCGGCGGGAACTGAAGCTTTCTTT

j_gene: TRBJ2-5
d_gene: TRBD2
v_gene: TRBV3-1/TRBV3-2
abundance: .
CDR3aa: CASSQGLAAETQYF
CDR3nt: TGTGCCAGCAGCCAAGGACTAGCGGCGGAGACCCAGTACTTC